This is a list of T cell receptor beta chains from one sample in a study of cytomegalovirus exposure and HLA in healthy donors. TCRdb's copy holds only in-frame clones and misses some; the assay was immunoSEQ multiplex PCR. The sample includes 110,000 or so clones, 82% of them seen just once. The sequencing sample was made of PBMCs. These receptors came from a woman aged 18-29 years in good health and CMV-seronegative. Each CDR3 is given with its conserved first and last residue. The order of the fields is clone size, D gene, V gene, J gene, CDR3 protein, CDR3 DNA. A D gene is named only where the DNA matches it firmly. Where a row states a size, it is once, few, many or the class of an expanded clone; other rows omit it.

once	.	TRBV28	TRBJ1-1	CATRFPGNTEAFF	TGTGCCACCAGATTCCCAGGGAACACTGAAGCTTTCTTT
.	.	TRBV7-2	TRBJ2-2	CASSIQGNTGELFF	TGTGCCAGCAGCATTCAGGGGAACACCGGGGAGCTGTTTTTT
.	.	TRBV6-5	TRBJ2-4	CASSYSYREAKNIQYF	TGTGCCAGCAGTTACTCTTATCGGGAAGCCAAAAACATTCAGTACTTC
.	.	TRBV4-3	TRBJ2-1	CASSQDWRVFGNEQFF	TGCGCCAGCAGCCAAGATTGGAGGGTCTTCGGCAATGAGCAGTTCTTC
.	TRBD1	TRBV11-2	TRBJ1-6	CASSTGQYNSPLHF	TGTGCCAGCAGCACGGGACAGTATAATTCACCCCTCCACTTT
.	TRBD2	TRBV11-3	TRBJ2-1	CASSPGLASDEQFF	TGTGCCAGCAGTCCGGGACTAGCGTCCGATGAGCAGTTCTTC
once	TRBD1	TRBV11-2	TRBJ1-2	CASSPDRGIGYTF	TGTGCCAGCAGCCCGGACAGGGGGATAGGCTACACCTTC
.	.	TRBV7-6	TRBJ2-2	CASSFGQGGAGELFF	TGTGCCAGCAGCTTTGGACAGGGAGGGGCCGGGGAGCTGTTTTTT
.	TRBD1	TRBV29-1	TRBJ1-2	CSGTGSANYGYTF	TGCAGCGGGACAGGGTCAGCTAACTATGGCTACACCTTC
.	.	TRBV5-8	TRBJ1-5	CASSFRQPQHF	TGTGCCAGCAGCTTCCGTCAGCCCCAGCATTTT
.	.	TRBV27	TRBJ2-1	CASSLPVTGEQFF	TGTGCCAGCAGTTTACCCGTTACGGGTGAGCAGTTCTTC
.	.	TRBV30	TRBJ1-2	CAWSRGPYGYTF	TGTGCCTGGAGCAGGGGCCCCTATGGCTACACCTTC
.	TRBD2	TRBV19	TRBJ2-1	CASSPRTSGRGRHNEQFF	TGTGCCAGTAGTCCCCGGACTAGCGGGAGGGGACGGCACAATGAGCAGTTCTTC
.	.	TRBV19	TRBJ2-7	CASKVGGSYEQYF	TGTGCCAGTAAAGTCGGGGGCTCCTACGAGCAGTACTTC
once	.	TRBV28	TRBJ1-1	CASSPGHLTEAFF	TGTGCCAGCAGCCCTGGACATCTTACTGAAGCTTTCTTT
.	TRBD1	TRBV18	TRBJ2-3	CASSPRQGDTDTQYF	TGTGCCAGCTCACCACGACAGGGAGACACAGATACGCAGTATTTT
.	TRBD1	TRBV27	TRBJ1-1	CASSGQGPTEAFF	TGTGCCAGCAGTGGACAGGGCCCCACTGAAGCTTTCTTT
few	.	TRBV6-1	TRBJ1-1	CASSEVAGAMNTEAFF	TGTGCCAGCAGTGAAGTGGCAGGGGCTATGAACACTGAAGCTTTCTTT
few	TRBD2	TRBV6-6	TRBJ2-5	CASSATSGRQETQYF	TGTGCCAGCAGTGCGACTAGCGGGAGGCAAGAGACCCAGTACTTC
.	TRBD2	TRBV4-1	TRBJ2-1	CASSQEPFEAGSNEQFF	TGCGCCAGCAGCCAAGAACCTTTTGAAGCGGGGAGTAATGAGCAGTTCTTC
.	.	TRBV27	TRBJ1-1	CASSFSRVVATEAFF	TGTGCCAGCAGTTTTTCCAGGGTTGTCGCCACTGAAGCTTTCTTT
once	.	TRBV28	TRBJ1-2	CASSLVQGGGGYTF	TGTGCCAGCAGTTTAGTACAGGGTGGTGGTGGCTACACCTTC
.	TRBD1	TRBV11-2	TRBJ2-6	CASSPLMGQGLPGANVLTF	TGTGCCAGCAGCCCACTCATGGGACAGGGGCTGCCTGGGGCCAACGTCCTGACTTTC
once	.	TRBV29-1	TRBJ1-1	CSVRQNLNTEAFF	TGCAGCGTACGACAGAACTTGAACACTGAAGCTTTCTTT
.	.	TRBV13	TRBJ1-1	CASSKGHLGGGNTEAFF	TGTGCCAGCAGCAAAGGGCACCTGGGAGGCGGGAACACTGAAGCTTTCTTT
.	.	TRBV21-1	TRBJ2-7	CASSKGGDPEQYF	TGTGCCAGCAGCAAAGGAGGAGACCCCGAGCAGTACTTC
.	.	TRBV5-1	TRBJ1-5	CASSWEGGTNQPQHF	TGCGCCAGCAGCTGGGAAGGGGGTACGAATCAGCCCCAGCATTTT